Below are 28 T cell receptor beta chains sequenced from a single sample in a study of blood T cell repertoires in COVID-19. This table comes from immunoSEQ multiplex PCR, and its TCRdb copy is limited to in-frame clones, with some not included. The sample contains about 180,000 clones, about 81% of which appear only once. Sequencing was done on a sample of peripheral blood. The receptors derive from a woman of 80 years or more with COVID-19, enrolled during active disease.

The rearrangement uses TRBV30 and TRBJ1-2, with D tentatively TRBD1 (6 bases). Germline values: CDR1 GTSNPN, CDR2 SVGIG (reference sequence). The CDR3 has 17 residues. Trimming removed 0 bases from V and 4 bases from J, with 21 bases in between. CDR3: CAWSVRTDYFLGYGYTF. The CDR3 DNA follows: TGTGCCTGGAGTGTCCGGACAGATTACTTCCTGGGCTATGGCTACACCTTC.

In nucleotides, the CDR3 is TGTGCCAGCAGCCAAGTGGCAGGGGCGTTGAACACTGAAGCTTTCTTT. Protein sequence: CASSQVAGALNTEAFF. V usage is TRBV4-2 and J usage is TRBJ1-1, with D possibly matching TRBD1 (6 bases). CDR1 and CDR2 from the germline V gene are LGHNA and YNFKEQ. CDR3 length equals 16 residues. V lost 1 base, J lost 0 bases, and 12 bases lay in between.

The chain has TRBV12-3 or TRBV12-4 and TRBJ1-2, with 10 nucleotides matching TRBD1. The CDR3 consists of 13 residues. The J segment lost 7 bases and the V segment lost 6 bases, leaving 5 bases of the junction unmatched. This CDR3 reads CASRMGQGSGYTF. The DNA of the CDR3 is TGTGCCAGCAGGATGGGACAGGGGTCTGGCTACACCTTC.

V usage is TRBV6-1 and J usage is TRBJ2-1; the D gene is possibly TRBD1 (6 bases). This CDR3 is built from 13 residues. The germline V gene encodes CDR1 MNHNS and CDR2 SASEGT. V lost 2 bases and J 14 bases, leaving 16 bases between the germline ends. CDR3 nucleotides: TGTGCCAGCAGTGAAATTTGGAGCGACAGGAAGTTCTTC. Its translation is CASSEIWSDRKFF.

CDR3 coding DNA: TGTGCCAGCAGCTTAAACAGGGGTTGGGGCTACACCTTC. This sequence encodes CASSLNRGWGYTF. V is TRBV11-2 and J is TRBJ1-2; 7 bases match TRBD1. V shed 2 bases, J shed 8 bases, and the junction held 5 bases outside the gene matches. The germline gives CDR1 SGHAT, CDR2 FQNNGV. This CDR3 has 13 residues.

The V call is TRBV4-3, the J call TRBJ2-5, with 7 bases identical to TRBD2. The CDR3 has 16 residues. The V gene end was trimmed by 2 bases and the J gene end by 4 bases; junction bases not matched to a gene: 10. Germline lookup yields CDR1 LGHNA and CDR2 YSLEER. CDR3 bases: TGCGCCAGCAGCCAAAATGGCGGGGGAGTAGGAGAGACCCAGTACTTC. Protein sequence: CASSQNGGGVGETQYF.

The V call is TRBV7-9, the J call TRBJ2-7, with D possibly TRBD2 on 6 matching bases. Trimming removed 5 bases at V and 3 bases at J, with 14 bases between. The CDR3 is 14 residues long. CDR1 and CDR2 from the germline V gene are SEHNR and FQNEAQ (reference sequence). The CDR3, as DNA: TGTGCCAGCAGCCCGCTAAAGGAGGGCTACGAGCAGTACTTC. This gives the protein CASSPLKEGYEQYF.

This chain links TRBV4-1 with TRBJ1-3, with D maybe TRBD1 (5 bases). Trimming left V 0 bases short and J 0 bases short, with 15 bases between. The CDR3 consists of 18 residues. Germline V gene sequence: CDR1 MGHRA, CDR2 YSYEKL. The CDR3 DNA is TGCGCCAGCAGCCAAGAAGGGGTAGCCCCGTACTCTGGAAACACCATATATTTT. It encodes CASSQEGVAPYSGNTIYF.

The chain is built from TRBV28 and TRBJ2-4; D possibly corresponds to TRBD1 (8 bases). There are 14 residues in the CDR3. Trimming cost V 2 bases and J 8 bases, with 13 bases left between them. Germline CDR1 MDHEN, CDR2 SYDVKM. The CDR3 spells CASSLKQGGDIQYF. As DNA, the CDR3 is TGTGCCAGCAGTTTAAAACAGGGGGGGGACATTCAGTACTTC.

This clone is a singleton in its sample. This sequence joins TRBV13 and TRBJ1-6; a weak D match, TRBD1 (6 bases). Trimming stripped 3 bases from V and 10 bases from J, with 19 bases between. This CDR3 is built from 16 residues. Per germline, CDR1 PRHDT and CDR2 FYEKMQ (reference sequence). CDR3 sequence (DNA): TGTGCCAGCAGCTTCTCCGAGGGGGATGTAGAATCACCCCTCCACTTT. Protein: CASSFSEGDVESPLHF.

The chain joins TRBV6-5 to TRBJ2-7; D possibly corresponds to TRBD2 (5 bases). Trimming took 2 bases from V and 8 from J, leaving 7 bases between them. CDR1 and CDR2 (germline): MNHEY, SVGAGI. This CDR3 comprises 11 residues. The CDR3 DNA reads as TGTGCCAGCAGTTACAGCGGTCAGCAGTACTTC. As protein: CASSYSGQQYF.

The chain links TRBV5-1 to TRBJ2-1, with a tentative D call TRBD1 (5 bases). The germline V gene encodes CDR1 SGHRS and CDR2 YFSETQ. Trimming removed 0 bases from V and 5 bases from J, with 21 bases in between. The CDR3 totals 18 residues. In DNA form, the CDR3 reads TGCGCCAGCAGCTTGGGGCCCAGGGCTAGTGGTCAGGACAATGAGCAGTTCTTC. It translates to CASSLGPRASGQDNEQFF.

This sequence joins TRBV5-6 and TRBJ2-7, with TRBD1 matching 7 bases. Germline V gene data show CDR1 as SGHDT and CDR2 as YYEEEE. This CDR3 contains 13 residues. With 2 bases clipped from V and 5 bases from J, the junction kept 4 bases outside the gene matches. The CDR3 is CASSFYRGHEQYF. The CDR3 region has the DNA TGTGCCAGCAGCTTCTACAGGGGCCACGAGCAGTACTTC. The full variable domain, its missing parts supplied by reference TRBV5-6 and TRBJ2-7, is DAGVTQSPTHLIKTRGQQVTLRCSPKSGHDTVSWYQQALGQGPQFIFQYYEEEERQRGNFPDRFSGHQFPNYSSELNVNALLLGDSALYLCASSFYRGHEQYFGPGTRLTVT.

The genes are TRBV19 and TRBJ1-5, with TRBD1 matching over 8 bases. The length of the CDR3 is 13 residues. Per the germline V gene, CDR1 is LNHDA and CDR2 is SQIVND (reference sequence). Germline trimming cut 9 bases from V and 7 bases from J; bases unmatched to any gene: 8. The CDR3 reads CASTDRAGQPQHF. DNA for the CDR3: TGTGCCAGCACGGACAGGGCGGGCCAGCCCCAGCATTTT.

The chain links TRBV29-1 to TRBJ2-6, with 7 positions matching TRBD1. Trimming took 2 bases from V and 10 from J; bases not matched to a gene: 5. The germline V gene encodes CDR1 SQVTM and CDR2 ANQGSEA. The CDR3 extends over 13 amino acids. The CDR3 DNA is TGCAGCGTTGAATCGACAGGGCCTAACGTCCTGACTTTC. Its protein is CSVESTGPNVLTF.

The J gene is TRBJ2-1, the V gene TRBV24-1; TRBD1 matches at 9 bases. The CDR3 contains 15 residues. Germline V gene data show CDR1 as KGHDR and CDR2 as SFDVKD. The V segment lost 7 bases and the J segment 9 bases; nucleotides outside the gene matches: 12. CDR3: CATRSDRGFEGEQFF. The CDR3 nucleotides read TGTGCCACCAGGTCTGACAGGGGGTTCGAGGGTGAGCAGTTCTTC.

The chain is built from TRBV18 and TRBJ2-3; 13 bases match TRBD2. J was trimmed by 4 bases and V by 5 bases; bases with no gene match: 21. CDR3 length equals 21 residues. CDR1 and CDR2 from the germline V gene are KGHSH and LQKENI. CDR3 DNA: TGTGCCAGCTCAACGCGGACAGGAGGGGAACTAGCGGGAGGGCCCCCAGATACGCAGTATTTT. This encodes CASSTRTGGELAGGPPDTQYF.

In this sample, this clone turned up once. V and J are TRBV7-2 and TRBJ1-6, with 9 bases matching TRBD1. After removal of 3 bases from V and 6 bases from J, the junction contained 6 bases not matched to a gene. In germline, CDR1 is SGHTA, CDR2 FQGNSA. The CDR3 has 16 residues. The CDR3 reads CASSLQGTGSNSPLHF. For the CDR3, the DNA is TGTGCCAGCAGCTTGCAAGGGACAGGGAGTAATTCACCCCTCCACTTT.

The chain combines TRBV30 with TRBJ2-1; D might be TRBD2 (6 bases). The CDR3 runs to 13 residues. Trimming shortened V by 4 bases and J by 6 bases, and 13 bases separated the two germline ends. Germline-derived CDR1 and CDR2 are GTSNPN and SVGIG (reference sequence). The CDR3 spells CAWNRRGGNEQFF. The CDR3 coding sequence is TGTGCCTGGAATAGGCGGGGTGGCAATGAGCAGTTCTTC.

There are a few counts of this clone. The chain joins TRBV4-2 to TRBJ1-4; D is possibly TRBD1 (5 bases). V was clipped by 0 bases and J by 8 bases, with 16 bases between them. The CDR3 sequence is 16 residues long. The germline V gene encodes CDR1 LGHNA and CDR2 YNFKEQ. In nucleotides, the CDR3 is TGTGCCAGCAGCCAAGAGGTCGCAGGGTATGGCGAAAAACTGTTTTTT. The encoded protein is CASSQEVAGYGEKLFF.

The CDR3 DNA sequence: TGTGCCAGCGGACAGAACACCGGGGAGCTGTTTTTT. This encodes CASGQNTGELFF. The V and J genes are TRBV2 and TRBJ2-2, with D perhaps matching TRBD1 (5 bases). Germline loops: CDR1 SNHLY, CDR2 FYNNEI. V lost 8 bases, J lost 1 base, and 5 bases lay in between. This CDR3 has 12 residues.

This clone was observed many times. The chain links TRBV2 to TRBJ1-3; D is perhaps TRBD1 (5 bases). Germline lookup yields CDR1 SNHLY and CDR2 FYNNEI. Trimming took off 6 bases at V and 4 bases at J, with 13 bases between the two ends. This CDR3 contains 14 residues. CDR3 protein: CASSAGRGGNTIYF. DNA of the CDR3: TGTGCCAGCAGCGCCGGTAGGGGCGGAAACACCATATATTTT.

V is TRBV11-3 and J is TRBJ1-2; the match to TRBD1 covers 7 bases. The junction had 9 bases not matched to a gene; V was cut back by 3 bases and J by 2 bases. CDR1 is SGHNT, CDR2 YENEEA, per germline. The CDR3 is 16 residues long. DNA for the CDR3: TGTGCCAGCAGCTTCGCCGGGACAGAAGGAAACTATGGCTACACCTTC. Its protein is CASSFAGTEGNYGYTF.

CDR3 amino acids: CASRDGHSGSYEQYF. CDR3 sequence (DNA): TGTGCCAGCAGAGACGGACATTCCGGATCCTACGAGCAGTACTTC. The chain joins TRBV6-5 to TRBJ2-7, with TRBD1 as a possible D gene (5 bases). V lost 6 bases, J lost 1 base, and 16 bases lay in between. This CDR3 has 15 amino acids. Germline V gene sequence: CDR1 MNHEY, CDR2 SVGAGI.

This clone was seen just once. J is TRBJ2-7 and V is TRBV12-5; no clear D. The CDR3 extends over 13 amino acids. Trimming cost V 6 bases and J 2 bases, with 11 bases left between them. Germline V lookup: CDR1 LGHNT, CDR2 FRNRAP. CDR3 loop: CASGSARAYEQYF. For the CDR3, the DNA is TGTGCTAGTGGAAGCGCCCGGGCCTACGAGCAGTACTTC.

The chain couples TRBV11-3 to TRBJ2-1; 10 bases line up with TRBD2. The CDR3 runs 15 residues. Germline V gives CDR1 SGHNT, CDR2 YENEEA. V gave up 5 bases and J gave up 2 bases; unmatched junction bases: 3. This CDR3 is CASSPGLAAYNEQFF. CDR3 in DNA: TGTGCCAGCAGCCCCGGACTAGCGGCCTACAATGAGCAGTTCTTC.

This clone occurred a few times. The V call is TRBV5-1, the J call TRBJ2-2; D is unclear. With 0 bases removed from V and 6 bases from J, the gap between germline ends came to 12 bases. Germline CDR1 reads SGHRS; CDR2 reads YFSETQ. The CDR3 covers 15 residues. The CDR3 bases are TGCGCCAGCAGCTTGGTCGGCCTAGTGGCCGGGGAGCTGTTTTTT. This gives the protein CASSLVGLVAGELFF.

V gene TRBV4-3 combines with J gene TRBJ2-3, with 11 bases that match TRBD1. V was pared by 5 bases and J by 2 bases, with 3 bases of the junction left unmatched. The CDR3 consists of 15 residues. Per germline, CDR1 LGHNA and CDR2 YSLEER. The CDR3 DNA follows: TGCGCCAGCAGCTGGACAGGGGGCCCCACAGATACGCAGTATTTT. Residues: CASSWTGGPTDTQYF.